Following are 13 T cell receptor beta chains from one sample sequenced in a study of T-cell reconstitution after alpha-beta-depleted transplantation in children. A library of TCRbeta sequences, prepared with unique molecular identifiers, was generated. TCRdb called the PCR reads again in MiXCR, with one record for every CDR3 protein. The sample yields roughly 280,000 distinct CDR3 sequences, under 14% seen once. Sequencing used peripheral blood, obtained 180 days after TCRalphabeta/CD19-depleted stem cell transplant. The receptors derive from a male patient between 2 and 10 years old who had a stem cell transplant for chronic granulomatous disease, so the T cells may come from the graft donor.

The table lists this clonotype with many counts. This chain uses TRBV15 with TRBJ2-7; D unclear. The ends were cut back, 0 bases at V and 4 bases at J, with 10 bases in the middle. This CDR3 comprises 14 residues. Germline lookup yields CDR1 LNHNV and CDR2 YYDKDF (reference sequence). This CDR3 is CATSRDRSLYEQYF. CDR3 bases: TGTGCCACCAGCAGAGATAGGAGTCTGTACGAGCAGTACTTC.

This clonotype was counted only a few times. The genes are TRBV2 and TRBJ1-3, with no clear D. From germline, CDR1 is SNHLY and CDR2 FYNNEI. CDR3 length equals 12 residues. Deletions cut 1 base from V and 10 bases from J, with 8 bases between. The CDR3 region is CASSEEGRTIYF. CDR3 in DNA: TGTGCCAGCAGTGAAGAGGGTAGAACCATATATTTT.

Many counts were recorded for this clonotype. The chain uses TRBV20-1 and TRBJ2-5; D gene unclear. The CDR3 spans 12 residues. Trimming took 0 bases from V and 7 from J, leaving 9 bases between them. Germline values: CDR1 DFQATT, CDR2 SNEGSKA (reference sequence). CDR3 in amino acids: CSARDQERTQYF. The CDR3 DNA follows: TGCAGTGCTAGAGATCAAGAACGGACCCAGTACTTC.

This clonotype was counted at least ten times. The chain uses TRBV10-1 and TRBJ2-2, with D unresolved. This CDR3 is 15 amino acids long. V lost 3 bases and J lost 5, with 13 bases in between. Germline CDR1 WNHNN, CDR2 SYGVQD (reference sequence). The CDR3 bases are TGCGCCAGCAGTGAAAGGGCAGAAATGACCGGGGAGCTGTTTTTT. Translation gives CASSERAEMTGELFF.

Points on this clonotype: This may come from a read error, since a much larger clone is one base off. V is TRBV5-1 and J is TRBJ2-2; 7 bases are shared with TRBD1. The germline V gene encodes CDR1 SGHRS and CDR2 YFSETQ. This CDR3 has 15 amino acids. V lost 9 bases, J lost 1 base, and 9 bases stayed unmatched. CDR3 amino acids: CATYRGPENTGELFF. The CDR3 DNA follows: TGCGCCACCTACAGGGGACCGGAGAACACCGGGGAGCTGTTTTTT.

This clonotype was seen repeatedly, ten times or more. The V call is TRBV20-1, the J call TRBJ2-3; no firm D call. The CDR3 runs to 11 residues. V gave up 5 bases and J gave up 2 bases, with 5 bases separating them. Germline assignment: CDR1 DFQATT and CDR2 SNEGSKA (reference sequence). CDR3 nucleotide sequence: TGCAGTGCTCGCCTCACAGATACGCAGTATTTT. Its protein is CSARLTDTQYF.

This clonotype has a count of ten or more. The rearrangement uses TRBV7-8 and TRBJ2-6, with unresolved D. The ends were cut back, 5 bases at V and 0 bases at J, with 5 bases in the middle. Looked up from germline, CDR1 is SGHVS and CDR2 is FQNEAQ. The CDR3 is made up of 14 amino acids. DNA of the CDR3: TGTGCCAGCAGCAGGCGCTCTGGGGCCAACGTCCTGACTTTC. It translates to CASSRRSGANVLTF.

This clonotype was detected only a few times. The chain couples TRBV4-3 to TRBJ2-3, with 9 bases fitting TRBD1. Per germline, CDR1 LGHNA and CDR2 YSLEER. V dropped 1 base and J dropped 5; count of bases not matched to a gene: 10. The CDR3 contains 17 residues. The CDR3 loop is CASSQGRDRVLLDTQYF. In DNA form, the CDR3 reads TGCGCCAGCAGCCAAGGACGGGACAGGGTTCTTCTAGATACGCAGTATTTT.

This clonotype has only a few counts. The chain couples TRBV7-2 to TRBJ2-1; D not certain. Germline CDR1 SGHTA, CDR2 FQGNSA. The germline V and J ends were trimmed by 6 bases and 10 bases, with 10 bases remaining between them. The CDR3 covers 11 residues. CDR3 nucleotide sequence: TGTGCCAGCAGTCATTTAAACGAGCAGTTCTTC. Residues: CASSHLNEQFF.

There are many counts of this clonotype. The gene calls are TRBV20-1 and TRBJ2-1; 12 nucleotides agree with TRBD2. The CDR3 is 15 amino acids. V dropped 5 bases and J dropped 2; count of bases not matched to a gene: 4. The V gene's germline CDR1 is DFQATT and CDR2 SNEGSKA (reference sequence). The CDR3 loop is CSAVRLAGAYNEQFF. The DNA for the CDR3 is TGCAGTGCTGTACGACTAGCGGGGGCCTACAATGAGCAGTTCTTC.

V is TRBV3-1 and J is TRBJ2-3; 10 nucleotides match TRBD2. V gave up 4 bases and J gave up 2 bases; unmatched junction bases: 6. CDR1 and CDR2 (germline): LGHDT, YNNKEL (reference sequence). This CDR3 is 16 amino acids long. CDR3 amino acids: CASSPSGLADTDTQYF. The CDR3 DNA is TGTGCCAGCAGCCCCTCTGGACTAGCGGACACAGATACGCAGTATTTT.

This clonotype has at least ten counts. This chain connects TRBV21-1 to TRBJ2-5; the D call in the table, TRBD2, was not verified against the DNA. TRBV21-1 is a pseudogene segment. The CDR3 loop spans 19 amino acids. The CDR3 bases are TGTGCCAGCAGCGAGGCACCCGACCCTCTCTGTGACGGCAGTGAGACCCAGTACTTC. Protein product: CASSEAPDPLCDGSETQYF.

The sample holds many counts of this clonotype. This sequence joins TRBV7-2 and TRBJ2-3; D tentatively fits TRBD1 or TRBD2 (5 bases each). The germline CDR1 and CDR2 sequences are SGHTA and FQGNSA. The V gene lost 5 bases and the J gene lost 1 base, with 19 bases spanning the gap. The CDR3 loop spans 17 amino acids. Written as DNA, the CDR3 is TGTGCCAGCAGCCCCAAACGGGACCCAGTGGGCACAGATACGCAGTATTTT. It is translated as CASSPKRDPVGTDTQYF.